This T cell receptor (beta chain) was recorded in a study of blood T cell repertoires in COVID-19. On the study more broadly: Italy, Spain and the United States were the sources of the convalescent and acute COVID-19 samples. The cDNA or gDNA used as material had been derived from T cells, B-cell-depleted T cells, or PBMCs.

Germline CDR1 reads MNHNS; CDR2 reads SASEGT. V was clipped by 1 base and J by 0 bases, with 10 bases between them. The CDR3 has 17 amino acids. Per the study methods: Reference gene primer amplification gave nucleated cell count estimates. Some clones are missing from TCRdb's copy, which holds only in-frame ones; the method was immunoSEQ multiplex PCR. That table gives V, J and clone size, and the DNA gave D and trimming. This sample carries about 15,000 clones, roughly 90% of them seen once, and the ten largest clones take 3.1%. What was sequenced was peripheral blood. The origin of this receptor is a human donor in a cohort sampled during active COVID-19. The V and J genes are TRBV6-1 and TRBJ1-6; tentative D call: TRBD1 (5 bases). The CDR3, as DNA: TGTGCCAGCAGTGAAGTGGGGGGGAGCTCCTATAATTCACCCCTCCACTTT. Protein product: CASSEVGGSSYNSPLHF.